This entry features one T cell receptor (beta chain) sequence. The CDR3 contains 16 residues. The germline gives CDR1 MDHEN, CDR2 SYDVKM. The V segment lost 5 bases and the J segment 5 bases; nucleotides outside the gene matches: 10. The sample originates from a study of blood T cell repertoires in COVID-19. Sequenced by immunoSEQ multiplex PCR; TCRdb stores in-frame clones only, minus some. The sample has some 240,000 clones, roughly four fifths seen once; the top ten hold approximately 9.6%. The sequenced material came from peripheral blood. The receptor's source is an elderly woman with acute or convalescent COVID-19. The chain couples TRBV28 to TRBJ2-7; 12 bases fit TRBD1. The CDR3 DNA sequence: TGTGCCAGCAGTGCCCCCCCGGGACAGGGGGCCCACGAGCAGTACTTC. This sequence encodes CASSAPPGQGAHEQYF.